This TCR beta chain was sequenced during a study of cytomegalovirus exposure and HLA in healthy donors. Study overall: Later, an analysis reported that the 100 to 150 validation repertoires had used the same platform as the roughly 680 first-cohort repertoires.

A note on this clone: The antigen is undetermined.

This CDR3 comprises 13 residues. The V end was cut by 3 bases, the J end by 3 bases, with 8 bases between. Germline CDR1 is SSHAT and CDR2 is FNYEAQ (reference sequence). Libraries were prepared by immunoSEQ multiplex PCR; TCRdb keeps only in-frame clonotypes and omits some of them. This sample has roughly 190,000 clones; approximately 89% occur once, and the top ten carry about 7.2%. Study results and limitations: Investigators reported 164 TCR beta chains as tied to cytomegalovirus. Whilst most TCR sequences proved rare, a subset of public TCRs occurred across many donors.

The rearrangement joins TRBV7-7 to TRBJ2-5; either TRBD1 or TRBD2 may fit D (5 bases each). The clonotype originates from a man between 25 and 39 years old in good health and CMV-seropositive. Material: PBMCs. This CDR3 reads CASSFGGKETQYF. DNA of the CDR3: TGTGCCAGCAGCTTTGGGGGAAAAGAGACCCAGTACTTC. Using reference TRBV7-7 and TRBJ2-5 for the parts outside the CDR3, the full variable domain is GAGVSQSPRYKVTKRGQDVTLRCDPISSHATLYWYQQALGQGPEFLTYFNYEAQPDKSGLPSDRFSAERPEGSISTLTIQRTEQRDSAMYRCASSFGGKETQYFGPGTRLLVL.